A selection of T cell receptor beta chains follows, all from one sample in a study of T cell repertoires in cytomegalovirus infection. TCRdb reanalysed the reads using MiXCR and keeps one entry per CDR3 protein. The table has 250,000 or so distinct CDR3 sequences, approximately 17% seen once; the top ten hold around half. The sequenced material came from CD8+ T cells from PBMCs. The receptors were gathered from a human donor in good health (CMV status not recorded). Some clones in this sample may be carry-over from other donors' samples. The CDR3 runs from the conserved cysteine through the conserved F or W. Fields, in order: V gene, J gene, clone size, CDR3 protein. Size is omitted from some rows. Given values are once, few, many or a class for expanded clones.

>TRBV4-2|TRBJ1-4|-
CASSQGPGWGEKLFF
>TRBV2|TRBJ1-5|few
CASSLPQGDYSNQPQHF
>TRBV29-1|TRBJ2-1|many
CSVEEGQGNEQFF
>TRBV19|TRBJ2-1|-
CASSIVGGRNNEQFF
>TRBV4-1|TRBJ1-6|many
CASSPSQGGQSPLHF
>TRBV19|TRBJ2-7|few
CASSIGGIDRNF
>TRBV20-1|TRBJ2-1|-
CSARNAPSGGASEQFF
>TRBV7-2|TRBJ2-7|many
CASSYTGGSYEQYF
>TRBV6-1|TRBJ2-7|-
CASSQPGQASYEQYF
>TRBV15|TRBJ1-6|-
CATSSLTEENSPLHF
>TRBV28|TRBJ2-2|-
CASSPRPELANGELFF
>TRBV18|TRBJ2-2|few
CASSPASGGRRGTGELFF
>TRBV28|TRBJ1-1|few
CASSLFRFGGAEAFF
>TRBV15|TRBJ2-6|few
CATSVDRGSANVLTF
>TRBV12-3/TRBV12-4|TRBJ2-1|many
CASSLGQTYNEQFF
>TRBV28|TRBJ2-1|-
CASSGTDSYNEQFF
>TRBV7-9|TRBJ1-2|-
CASSARDGSVYGYTF
>TRBV7-8|TRBJ1-2|many
CASSLVGGQYGYTF
>TRBV27|TRBJ1-4|few
CASSLGHHEKLFF
>TRBV7-9|TRBJ1-4|many
CASSPGGKLFF
>TRBV7-9|TRBJ2-1|many
CASSLNGNNEQFF
>TRBV19|TRBJ1-1|-
CAAQGSSMNTEAFF
>TRBV2|TRBJ2-7|many
CASSDLGLAGIKSSYEQYF
>TRBV5-1|TRBJ2-1|few
CASSLLGERYNEQFF
>TRBV6-1|TRBJ2-7|many
CASSGPGQGQVYEQYF
>TRBV12-3/TRBV12-4|TRBJ2-3|many
CASSRREADTQYF
>TRBV7-2|TRBJ2-7|many
CASSYRTGGTNEQYF
>TRBV25-1|TRBJ2-5|-
CASMEETQYF
>TRBV2|TRBJ2-2|few
CASSGDRAGTGELFF
>TRBV12-3/TRBV12-4|TRBJ1-2|-
CASSFSTGRGYTF
>TRBV7-2|TRBJ2-1|many
CASSSQGISYNEQFF
>TRBV10-3|TRBJ2-5|-
CAISESGQAQETQYF
>TRBV27|TRBJ2-7|-
CASGPATASSYEQYF
>TRBV7-9|TRBJ2-7|-
CASSLPGTFEQYF
>TRBV20-1|TRBJ2-7|-
CSAPGTGTTYEQYF
>TRBV7-8|TRBJ2-3|many
CASSWGLAGGETQYF
>TRBV7-2|TRBJ1-2|few
CASSLAGGAYYGYTF
>TRBV11-2|TRBJ1-5|-
CASSAQGNQPQHF
>TRBV28|TRBJ2-5|-
CASSFPDLGDQETQYF
>TRBV10-3|TRBJ2-4|-
CAISESEGPPRDVLGAKNIQYF
>TRBV11-2|TRBJ2-3|-
CASSLGRPSGAPRDTQYF
>TRBV6-6|TRBJ1-1|many
CASSYSVDFSTGLEAFF
>TRBV5-1|TRBJ1-1|many
CASSVQLSNTEAFF
>TRBV2|TRBJ1-1|-
CASGWGLNTEAFF
>TRBV7-6|TRBJ2-1|many
CASSSLRGEQFF
>TRBV7-2|TRBJ2-7|many
CASSLSTATGSYEQYF
>TRBV19|TRBJ2-4|-
CASSIALAGGDIQYF
>TRBV7-9|TRBJ1-5|-
CASSTGGTGIGNQPQHF
>TRBV28|TRBJ1-3|-
CASSLEGSLPLASGNTIYF
>TRBV2|TRBJ2-5|-
CASSEAPGSQETQYF
>TRBV6-1|TRBJ2-2|many
CASSQEEGMPGELFF
>TRBV4-1|TRBJ2-7|few
CASSQVPSGTSSYEQYF
>TRBV5-1|TRBJ2-1|-
CASSLVASEVLEQFF
>TRBV7-6|TRBJ2-7|-
CASSLGMGIHSYEQYF
>TRBV4-1|TRBJ1-1|-
CASSEGVVAWDSEAFF